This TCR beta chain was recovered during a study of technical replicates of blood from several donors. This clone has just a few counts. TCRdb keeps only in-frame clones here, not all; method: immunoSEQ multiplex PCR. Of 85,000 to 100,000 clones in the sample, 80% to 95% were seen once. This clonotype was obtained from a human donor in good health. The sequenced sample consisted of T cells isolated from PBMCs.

CDR3 nucleotides: TGTGCCAGCAGCTTCAGCGGGGGTGCGAACACCGGGGAGCTGTTTTTT. Translated: CASSFSGGANTGELFF. The chain is built from TRBV11-1 and TRBJ2-2, with 8 bases matching TRBD2. V lost 3 bases, J lost 0 bases, and 3 bases stayed unmatched. The germline CDR1 and CDR2 sequences are SGHAT and FQDESV (reference sequence). The CDR3 has 16 amino acids.